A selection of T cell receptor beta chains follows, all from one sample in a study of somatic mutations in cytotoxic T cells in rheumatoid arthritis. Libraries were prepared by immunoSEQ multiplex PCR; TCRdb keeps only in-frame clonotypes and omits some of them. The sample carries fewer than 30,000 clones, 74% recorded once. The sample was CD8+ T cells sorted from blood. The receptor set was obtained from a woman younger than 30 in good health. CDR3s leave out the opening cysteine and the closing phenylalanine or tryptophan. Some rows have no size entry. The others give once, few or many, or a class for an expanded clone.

CDR3 protein: ASSEGLIVISAGELF
V gene: TRBV6-1
clone size: NA

CDR3 protein: ASSLYGPDSD
V gene: TRBV7-8
clone size: few

CDR3 protein: ASSSSTGFYNSPLH
V gene: TRBV7-9
clone size: once

CDR3 protein: ASSQGTGVWTEAF
V gene: TRBV11-2
clone size: few

CDR3 protein: ASSLGEGYNSPLH
V gene: TRBV7-6
clone size: NA

CDR3 protein: ASSLQGGEQY
V gene: TRBV4-1
clone size: NA

CDR3 protein: ASSPWDSPRDYT
V gene: TRBV18
clone size: NA

CDR3 protein: ASRLASTDTQY
V gene: TRBV27
clone size: NA

CDR3 protein: ASSEASEGTQY
V gene: TRBV6-1
clone size: NA

CDR3 protein: SVVAGGLRGGSGELF
V gene: TRBV29-1
clone size: NA

CDR3 protein: ASSGTGGFLETQY
V gene: TRBV5-6
clone size: NA

CDR3 protein: AIARGNTEAF
V gene: TRBV10-3
clone size: NA